This record looks at one T cell receptor (beta chain) sequence and its context. In the authors' methods: Cell counts per sample came from amplifying reference gene primers. Using immunoSEQ multiplex PCR, the repertoire was profiled, and TCRdb retains in-frame clones only, with some absent. That table gives V, J and clone size, and the DNA gave D and trimming. The sample shows around 200,000 clones, less than 85% of them seen only once. The sample belongs to a study of blood T cell repertoires in COVID-19. Recovered Cohort 3 donors showed two negative PCRs, clearance, or symptom resolution. With 5 bases clipped from V and 0 bases from J, the junction kept 7 bases outside the gene matches. Germline V gene data show CDR1 as LGHDT and CDR2 as YNNKEL (reference sequence). The CDR3 extends over 16 amino acids.

The receptor was derived from a woman in her twenties or thirties who had recovered from COVID-19. The sample was PBMCs or T cells enriched from blood (not recorded which). The rearrangement joins TRBV3-1 (or the pseudogene TRBV3-2) to TRBJ2-3, with TRBD2 matching 8 bases. The CDR3: CASSARLALSTDTQYF. The CDR3 coding sequence is TGTGCCAGCAGCGCCCGACTAGCGCTTAGCACAGATACGCAGTATTTT.